Below, one T cell receptor beta chain is given with its context. Its antigen is not identified. CD45RO negativity and positive selection for CCR7 defined naive CD8 cells, a population that excluded terminally differentiated effector memory CD45RA+ cells. Generated by immunoSEQ multiplex PCR, the TCRdb table keeps only in-frame clones and is missing some. This sample has about 2.1 million clones, with approximately 94% found just once. The CDR3 consists of 16 residues. Losses at the gene ends were 4 bases for V and 2 bases for J; bases not matched to a gene: 12. Germline V CDR1 and CDR2: SGHRS, YFSETQ. The data derive from a study of shared clonotypes between healthy human individuals. Overall study findings and caveats: A few donors showed sharing of approximately 5% of naive CD4 clonotypes.

Sequencing was carried out using naive CD8+ T cells from PBMCs. The sequence was obtained from a man aged 18 to 30 in good health. Some clones in this sample may be carry-over from other donors' samples. The chain uses TRBV5-1 and TRBJ2-7; TRBD2 matches at 7 bases. CDR3 residues: CASSPLGGDGPYEQYF. The DNA for the CDR3 is TGCGCCAGCAGCCCCCTTGGGGGGGATGGACCCTACGAGCAGTACTTC.